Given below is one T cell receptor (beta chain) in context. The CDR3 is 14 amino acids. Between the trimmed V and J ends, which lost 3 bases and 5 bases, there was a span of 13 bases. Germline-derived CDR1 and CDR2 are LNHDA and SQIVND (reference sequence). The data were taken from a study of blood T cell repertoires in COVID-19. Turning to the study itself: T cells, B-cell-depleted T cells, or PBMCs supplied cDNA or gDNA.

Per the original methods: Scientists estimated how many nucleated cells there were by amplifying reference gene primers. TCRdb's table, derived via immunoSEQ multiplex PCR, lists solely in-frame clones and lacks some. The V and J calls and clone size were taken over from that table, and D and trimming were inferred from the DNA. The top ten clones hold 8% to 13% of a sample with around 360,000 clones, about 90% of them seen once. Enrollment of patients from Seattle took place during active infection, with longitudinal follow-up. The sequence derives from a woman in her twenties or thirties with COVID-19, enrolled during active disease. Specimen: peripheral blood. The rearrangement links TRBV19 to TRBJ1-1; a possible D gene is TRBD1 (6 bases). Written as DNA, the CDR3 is TGTGCCAGTAGTATTGGAGGGGGGGGGACTGAAGCTTTCTTT. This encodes CASSIGGGGTEAFF.